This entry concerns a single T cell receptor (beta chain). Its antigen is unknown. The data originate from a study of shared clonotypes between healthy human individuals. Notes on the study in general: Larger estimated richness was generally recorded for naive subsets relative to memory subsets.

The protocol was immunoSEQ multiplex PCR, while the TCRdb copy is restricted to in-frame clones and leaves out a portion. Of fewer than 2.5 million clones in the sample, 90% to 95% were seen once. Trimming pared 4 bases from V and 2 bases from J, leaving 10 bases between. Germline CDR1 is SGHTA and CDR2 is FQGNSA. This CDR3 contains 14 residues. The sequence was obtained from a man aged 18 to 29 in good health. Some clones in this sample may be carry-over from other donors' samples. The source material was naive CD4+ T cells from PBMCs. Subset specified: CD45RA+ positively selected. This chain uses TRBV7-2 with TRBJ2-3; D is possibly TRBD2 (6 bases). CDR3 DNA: TGTGCCAGCAGCTATCGGGACTTCACAGATACGCAGTATTTT. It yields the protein CASSYRDFTDTQYF.